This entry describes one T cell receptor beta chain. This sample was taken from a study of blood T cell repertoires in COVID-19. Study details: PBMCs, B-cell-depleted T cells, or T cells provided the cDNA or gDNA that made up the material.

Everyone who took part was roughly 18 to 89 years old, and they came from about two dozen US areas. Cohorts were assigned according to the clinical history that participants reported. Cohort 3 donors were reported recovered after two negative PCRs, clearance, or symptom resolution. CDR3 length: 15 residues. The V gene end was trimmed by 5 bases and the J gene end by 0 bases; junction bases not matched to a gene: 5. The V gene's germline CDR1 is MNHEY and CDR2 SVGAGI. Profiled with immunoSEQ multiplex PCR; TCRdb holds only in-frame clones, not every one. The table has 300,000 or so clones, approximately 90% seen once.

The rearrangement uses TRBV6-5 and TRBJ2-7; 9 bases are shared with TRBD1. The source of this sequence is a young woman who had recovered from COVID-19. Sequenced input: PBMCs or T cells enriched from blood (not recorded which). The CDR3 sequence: CASSLDRGDSYEQYF. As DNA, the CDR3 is TGTGCCAGCAGTCTAGACAGGGGGGACTCCTACGAGCAGTACTTC.